The subject of this entry is one T cell receptor beta chain. Antigen unknown. MiXCR was run by TCRdb on the 5' RACE reads, yielding one entry per CDR3 protein. The sample holds about 530,000 distinct CDR3 sequences; roughly 15% are singletons and the top ten take around 0.48%. All donors were healthy Caucasians. Germline CDR1 SGHRS, CDR2 YFSETQ. There are 15 residues in the CDR3. Losses at the gene ends were 7 bases for V and 5 bases for J; bases not matched to a gene: 9. This sample is drawn from a study of identical twins. Study-level results: Models underestimated how often monozygotic twins shared out-of-frame TCR alpha. Excess twin sharing in beta out-of-frame sequences was weaker. Fewer insertions were carried by abundant cord blood beta clonotypes, but none was seen in memory repertoires.

These data are also associated with another study on yellow fever vaccine responses in identical twins.

Material for sequencing was CD4+ T cells sorted from blood. The rearrangement joins TRBV5-1 to TRBJ2-2; 9 bases are a match to TRBD1. The TCR was taken from a woman aged 18-29 years in good health. CDR3 residues: CASALDRGGTGELFF. The CDR3 bases are TGCGCCAGCGCATTGGACAGGGGAGGAACCGGGGAGCTGTTTTTT.